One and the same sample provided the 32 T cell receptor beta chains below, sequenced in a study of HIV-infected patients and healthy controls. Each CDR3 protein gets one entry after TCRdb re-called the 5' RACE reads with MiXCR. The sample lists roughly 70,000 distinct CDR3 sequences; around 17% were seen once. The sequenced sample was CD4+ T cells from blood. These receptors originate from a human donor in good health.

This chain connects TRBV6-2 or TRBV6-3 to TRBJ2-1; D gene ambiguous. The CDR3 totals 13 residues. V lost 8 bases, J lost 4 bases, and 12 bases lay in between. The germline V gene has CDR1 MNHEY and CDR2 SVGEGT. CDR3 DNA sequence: TGTGCCAGCCGCGGCCAAGCTTACAATGAGCAGTTCTTC. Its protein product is CASRGQAYNEQFF.

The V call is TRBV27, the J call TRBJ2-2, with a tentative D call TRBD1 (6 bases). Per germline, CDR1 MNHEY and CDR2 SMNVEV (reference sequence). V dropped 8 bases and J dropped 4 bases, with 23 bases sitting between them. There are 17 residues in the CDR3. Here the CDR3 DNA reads TGTGCCAGCGGGGAAAGGGTGAGGACCAGGGGCACCGGGGAGCTGTTTTTT. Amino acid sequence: CASGERVRTRGTGELFF.

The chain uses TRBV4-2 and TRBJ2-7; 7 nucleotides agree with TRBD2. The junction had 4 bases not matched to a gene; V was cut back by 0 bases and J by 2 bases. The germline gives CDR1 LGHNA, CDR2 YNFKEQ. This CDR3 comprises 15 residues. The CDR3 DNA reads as TGTGCCAGCAGCCAAGATGTCGCGGGAGCCTACGAGCAGTACTTC. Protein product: CASSQDVAGAYEQYF.

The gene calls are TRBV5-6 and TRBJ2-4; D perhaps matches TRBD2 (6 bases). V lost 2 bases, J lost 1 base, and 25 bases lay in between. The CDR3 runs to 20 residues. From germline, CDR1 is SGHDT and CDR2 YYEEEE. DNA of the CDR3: TGTGCCAGCAGCTTTCCTAAACTGGAGCGGGCCATGGATGCCAAAAACATTCAGTACTTC. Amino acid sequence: CASSFPKLERAMDAKNIQYF.

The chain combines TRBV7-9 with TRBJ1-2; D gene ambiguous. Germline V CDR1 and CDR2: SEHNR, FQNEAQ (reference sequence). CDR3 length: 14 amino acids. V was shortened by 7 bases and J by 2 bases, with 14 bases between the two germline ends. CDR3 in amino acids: CASTFSQINYGYTF. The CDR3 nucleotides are TGTGCCAGCACTTTCTCTCAGATAAACTATGGCTACACCTTC.

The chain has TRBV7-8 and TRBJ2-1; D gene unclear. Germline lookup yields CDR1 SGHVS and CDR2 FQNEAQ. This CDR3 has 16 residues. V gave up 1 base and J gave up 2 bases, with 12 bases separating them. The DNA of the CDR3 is TGTGCCAGCAGCTTAGTGAGGACGTTGCCCTACAATGAGCAGTTCTTC. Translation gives CASSLVRTLPYNEQFF.

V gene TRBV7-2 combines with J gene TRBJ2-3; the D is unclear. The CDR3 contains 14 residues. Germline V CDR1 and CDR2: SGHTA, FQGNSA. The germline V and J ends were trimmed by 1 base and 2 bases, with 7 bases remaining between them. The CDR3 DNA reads TGTGCCAGCAGCTTAGGGGTTAACACAGATACGCAGTATTTT. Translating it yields CASSLGVNTDTQYF.

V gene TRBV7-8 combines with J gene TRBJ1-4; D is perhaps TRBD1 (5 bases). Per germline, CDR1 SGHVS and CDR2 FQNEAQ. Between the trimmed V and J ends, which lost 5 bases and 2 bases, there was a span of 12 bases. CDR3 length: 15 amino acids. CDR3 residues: CASSPLRVTNEKLFF. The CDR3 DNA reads TGTGCCAGCAGCCCCCTCAGGGTGACTAATGAAAAACTGTTTTTT. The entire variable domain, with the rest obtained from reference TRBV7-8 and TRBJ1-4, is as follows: GAGVSQSPRYKVAKRGQDVALRCDPISGHVSLFWYQQALGQGPEFLTYFQNEAQLDKSGLPSDRFFAERPEGSVSTLKIQRTQQEDSAVYLCASSPLRVTNEKLFFGSGTQLSVL.

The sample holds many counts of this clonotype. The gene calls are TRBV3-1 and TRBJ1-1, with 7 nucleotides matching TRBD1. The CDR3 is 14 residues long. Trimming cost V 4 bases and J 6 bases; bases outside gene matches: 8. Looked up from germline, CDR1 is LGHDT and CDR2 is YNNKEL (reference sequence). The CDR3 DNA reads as TGTGCCAGCAGCCCTACACAGGGGACCGCTGAAGCTTTCTTT. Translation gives CASSPTQGTAEAFF. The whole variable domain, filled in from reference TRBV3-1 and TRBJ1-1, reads DTAVSQTPKYLVTQMGNDKSIKCEQNLGHDTMYWYKQDSKKFLKIMFSYNNKELIINETVPNRFSPKSPDKAHLNLHINSLELGDSAVYFCASSPTQGTAEAFFGQGTRLTVV.

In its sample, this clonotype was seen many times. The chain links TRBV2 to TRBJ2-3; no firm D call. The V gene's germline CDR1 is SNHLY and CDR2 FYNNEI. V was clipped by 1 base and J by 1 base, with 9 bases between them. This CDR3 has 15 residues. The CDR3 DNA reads TGTGCCAGCAGTGAAGGGCAGTTTGGCACAGATACGCAGTATTTT. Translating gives CASSEGQFGTDTQYF.

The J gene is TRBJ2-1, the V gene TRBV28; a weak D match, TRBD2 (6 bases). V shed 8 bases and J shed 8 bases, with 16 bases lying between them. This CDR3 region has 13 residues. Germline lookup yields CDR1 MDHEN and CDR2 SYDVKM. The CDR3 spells CASGGSWGDEQFF. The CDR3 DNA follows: TGTGCCAGCGGGGGGTCGTGGGGGGATGAGCAGTTCTTC.

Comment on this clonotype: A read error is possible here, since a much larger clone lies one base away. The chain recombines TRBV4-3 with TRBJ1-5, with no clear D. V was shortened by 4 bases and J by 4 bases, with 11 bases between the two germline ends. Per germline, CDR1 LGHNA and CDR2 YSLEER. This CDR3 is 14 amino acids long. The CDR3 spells CASSRQKFNQPQHF. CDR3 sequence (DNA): TGCGCCAGCAGCCGGCAAAAATTTAATCAGCCCCAGCATTTT.

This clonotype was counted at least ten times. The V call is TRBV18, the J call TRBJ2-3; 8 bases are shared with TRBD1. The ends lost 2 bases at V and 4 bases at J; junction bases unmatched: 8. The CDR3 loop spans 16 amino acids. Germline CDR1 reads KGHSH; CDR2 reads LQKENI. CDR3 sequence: CASSPTQDRAADTQYF. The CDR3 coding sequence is TGTGCCAGCTCACCAACCCAGGACAGGGCGGCAGATACGCAGTATTTT.

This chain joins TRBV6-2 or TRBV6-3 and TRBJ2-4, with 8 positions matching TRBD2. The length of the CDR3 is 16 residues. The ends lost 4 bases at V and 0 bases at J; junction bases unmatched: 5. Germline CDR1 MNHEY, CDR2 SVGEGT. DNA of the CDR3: TGTGCCAGCAGTTCCGGGGGGGCCGGAGCCAAAAACATTCAGTACTTC. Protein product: CASSSGGAGAKNIQYF.

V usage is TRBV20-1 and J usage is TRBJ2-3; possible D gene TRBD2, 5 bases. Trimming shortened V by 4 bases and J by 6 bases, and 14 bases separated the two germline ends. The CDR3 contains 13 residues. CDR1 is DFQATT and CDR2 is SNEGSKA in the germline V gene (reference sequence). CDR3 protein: CSAIRRPWDTQYF. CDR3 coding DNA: TGCAGTGCTATACGGAGGCCATGGGATACGCAGTATTTT.

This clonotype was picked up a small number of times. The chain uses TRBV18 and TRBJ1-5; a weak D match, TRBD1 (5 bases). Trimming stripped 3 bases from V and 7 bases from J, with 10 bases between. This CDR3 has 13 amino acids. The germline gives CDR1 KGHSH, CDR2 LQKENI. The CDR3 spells CASSPGVEQPQHF. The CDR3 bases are TGTGCCAGCTCACCGGGGGTGGAACAGCCCCAGCATTTT.

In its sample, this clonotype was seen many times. This CDR3 reads CATSDPQGRTGELFF. CDR3 nucleotides: TGTGCCACCAGTGACCCGCAGGGTCGGACCGGGGAGCTGTTTTTT. The chain uses TRBV24-1 and TRBJ2-2, with a possible D match to TRBD1 (5 bases). Trimming pared 4 bases from V and 5 bases from J, leaving 13 bases between. The germline CDR1 and CDR2 sequences are KGHDR and SFDVKD. This CDR3 spans 15 amino acids.

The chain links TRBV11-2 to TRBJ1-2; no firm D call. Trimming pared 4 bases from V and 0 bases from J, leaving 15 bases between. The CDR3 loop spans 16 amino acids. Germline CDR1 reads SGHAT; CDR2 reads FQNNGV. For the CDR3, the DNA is TGTGCCAGCAGCTCAACCGGGCGGAGAACTAACTATGGCTACACCTTC. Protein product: CASSSTGRRTNYGYTF.

The CDR3 DNA sequence: TGTGCCAGCAGCTTAGCCACTATAACGCGGGTCGAGCAGTTCTTC. It is translated as CASSLATITRVEQFF. The chain links TRBV7-2 to TRBJ2-1; tentative D call: TRBD2 (5 bases). V was trimmed by 0 bases and J by 10 bases, leaving 16 bases between them. The CDR3 runs to 15 residues. CDR1 and CDR2 from the germline V gene are SGHTA and FQGNSA.

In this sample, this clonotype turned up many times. The CDR3 DNA reads as TGTGCCAGCAGCCCCGAGTCTTCTGGGGCCAACGTCCTGACTTTC. It is translated as CASSPESSGANVLTF. This chain joins TRBV4-2 and TRBJ2-6; D gene uncertain. Trimming cost V 4 bases and J 1 base, with 8 bases left between them. Per the germline V gene, CDR1 is LGHNA and CDR2 is YNFKEQ. This CDR3 has 15 amino acids.

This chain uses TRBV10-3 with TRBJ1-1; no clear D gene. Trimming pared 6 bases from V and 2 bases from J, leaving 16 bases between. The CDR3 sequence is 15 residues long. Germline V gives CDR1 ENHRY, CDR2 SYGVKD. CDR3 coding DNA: TGTGCCATCAGGGAGGAGGTCCTTAGAAACACTGAAGCTTTCTTT. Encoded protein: CAIREEVLRNTEAFF.

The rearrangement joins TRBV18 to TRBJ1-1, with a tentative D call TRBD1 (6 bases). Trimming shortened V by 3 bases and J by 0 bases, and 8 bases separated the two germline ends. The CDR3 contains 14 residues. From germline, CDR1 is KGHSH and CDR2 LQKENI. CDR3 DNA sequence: TGTGCCAGCTCACCGCAGGGGTTGAACACTGAAGCTTTCTTT. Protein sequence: CASSPQGLNTEAFF.

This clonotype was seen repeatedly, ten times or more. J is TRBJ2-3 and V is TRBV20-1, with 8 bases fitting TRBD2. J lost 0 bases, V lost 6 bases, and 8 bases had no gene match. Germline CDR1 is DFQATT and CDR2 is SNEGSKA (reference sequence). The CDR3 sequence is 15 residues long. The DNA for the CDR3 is TGCAGTGCACCTCTCGGACTAGCTAGCACAGATACGCAGTATTTT. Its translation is CSAPLGLASTDTQYF.

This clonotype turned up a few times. For the CDR3, the DNA is TGTGCCAGCTCACCAGAGAGGGCTCAGCCCCAGCATTTT. Its protein product is CASSPERAQPQHF. The chain recombines TRBV18 with TRBJ1-5; D gene uncertain. This CDR3 has 13 residues. Germline values: CDR1 KGHSH, CDR2 LQKENI. Between the trimmed V and J ends, which lost 2 bases and 6 bases, there was a span of 8 bases.

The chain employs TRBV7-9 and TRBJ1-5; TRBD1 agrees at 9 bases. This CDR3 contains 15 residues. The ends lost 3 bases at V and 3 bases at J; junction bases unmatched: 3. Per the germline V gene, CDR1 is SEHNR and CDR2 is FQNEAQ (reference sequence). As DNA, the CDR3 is TGTGCCAGCAGCTTGGGGACAGGGCTCAATCAGCCCCAGCATTTT. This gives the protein CASSLGTGLNQPQHF.

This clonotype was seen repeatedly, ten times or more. CDR3 region: CSVEDTQYF. In nucleotides, the CDR3 is TGCAGCGTTGAGGATACGCAGTATTTT. The V and J genes are TRBV29-1 and TRBJ2-3; D gene unclear. CDR3 length: 9 residues. V dropped 3 bases and J dropped 6 bases, with 1 base sitting between them. In germline, CDR1 is SQVTM, CDR2 ANQGSEA.

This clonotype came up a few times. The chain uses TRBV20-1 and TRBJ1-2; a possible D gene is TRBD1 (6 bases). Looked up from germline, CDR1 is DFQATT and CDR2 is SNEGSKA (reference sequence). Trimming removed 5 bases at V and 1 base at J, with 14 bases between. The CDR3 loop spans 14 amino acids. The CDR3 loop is CSAPRQAFNYGYTF. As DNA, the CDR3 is TGCAGTGCTCCGAGACAGGCTTTTAACTATGGCTACACCTTC.

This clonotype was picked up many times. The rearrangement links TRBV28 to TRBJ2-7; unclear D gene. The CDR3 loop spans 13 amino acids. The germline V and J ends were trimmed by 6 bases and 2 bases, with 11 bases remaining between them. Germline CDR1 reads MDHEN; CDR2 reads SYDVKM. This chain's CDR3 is CASSPASPYEQYF. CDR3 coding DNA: TGTGCCAGCAGCCCGGCCAGTCCCTACGAGCAGTACTTC.

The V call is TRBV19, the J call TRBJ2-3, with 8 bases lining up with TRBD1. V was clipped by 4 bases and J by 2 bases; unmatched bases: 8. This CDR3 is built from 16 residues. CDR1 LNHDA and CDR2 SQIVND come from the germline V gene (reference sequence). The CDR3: CASSTDRGPTTDTQYF. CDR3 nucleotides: TGTGCCAGTAGTACAGACAGGGGTCCTACCACAGATACGCAGTATTTT.

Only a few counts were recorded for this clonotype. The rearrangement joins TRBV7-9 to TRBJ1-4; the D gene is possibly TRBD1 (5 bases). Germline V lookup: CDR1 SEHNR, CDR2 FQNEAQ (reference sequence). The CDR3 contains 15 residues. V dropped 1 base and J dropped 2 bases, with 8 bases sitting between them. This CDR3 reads CASSLVAGTNEKLFF. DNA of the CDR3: TGTGCCAGCAGCTTAGTTGCAGGGACTAATGAAAAACTGTTTTTT.

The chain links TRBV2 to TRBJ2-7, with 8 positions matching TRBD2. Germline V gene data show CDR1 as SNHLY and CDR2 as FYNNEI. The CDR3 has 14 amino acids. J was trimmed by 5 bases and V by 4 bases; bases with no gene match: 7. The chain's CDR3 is CASSVRLAGHEQYF. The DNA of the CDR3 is TGTGCCAGCAGTGTAAGGCTAGCGGGCCACGAGCAGTACTTC.

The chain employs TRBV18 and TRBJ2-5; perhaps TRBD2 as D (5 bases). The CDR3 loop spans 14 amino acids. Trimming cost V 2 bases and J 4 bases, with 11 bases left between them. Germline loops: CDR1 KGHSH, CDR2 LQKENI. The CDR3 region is CASSPGLAPETQYF. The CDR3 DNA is TGTGCCAGCTCACCAGGTCTAGCCCCAGAGACCCAGTACTTC.